This is a list of T cell receptor beta chains from one sample in a study of blood T cell repertoires in COVID-19. Only in-frame clones appear in the TCRdb table, and some are missing; sequencing was by immunoSEQ multiplex PCR. The profile shows a few hundred thousand clones, approximately 82% of them singletons. Sequencing was done on a sample of PBMCs or T cells enriched from blood (not recorded which). Receptors originate from a man aged 35 to 55 who had recovered from COVID-19. CDR3s leave out the opening cysteine and the closing phenylalanine or tryptophan. Fields, in order: V gene, CDR3 protein.

TRBV11-2 ASRPVRAGGGGYT
TRBV5-4 ASSPAGARETQY
TRBV30 AWSVRLNGELF
TRBV4-3 ASSQSAGGRGAF
TRBV12-3/TRBV12-4 ASSPGRGDEQY
TRBV5-6 ASSLRQGNSPLH
TRBV3-1/TRBV3-2 ASSHVPGRGGTDTQY
TRBV29-1 SAGTGEHQPQH
TRBV11-2 ASTLADRRYNEQF
TRBV15 ATSRDFGASDNYGYT
TRBV12-3/TRBV12-4 ASSQSNYGYT
TRBV7-3 ASSRGLAGLNEQF
TRBV6-5 ASTLVSGTEAF
TRBV9 ASSGNSGVEGIQY
TRBV12-3/TRBV12-4 ASSLGQGTPLH